Below, one TCR beta chain is given with its context. The sample comes from a study of blood T cell repertoires in COVID-19. V lost 1 base and J lost 8, with 14 bases in between. This CDR3 comprises 14 residues. Looked up from germline, CDR1 is SEHNR and CDR2 is FQNEAQ (reference sequence). Profiling relied on immunoSEQ multiplex PCR, and the TCRdb table lists in-frame clones only, not all of them. The data contain 210,000 or so clones, about 88% of them singletons. Sequenced: peripheral blood. This TCR was recovered from a woman aged 40-49 years who had recovered from COVID-19. The chain is built from TRBV7-9 and TRBJ1-2; D uncertain. The CDR3 loop is CASSLVTVVLGYTF. DNA of the CDR3: TGTGCCAGCAGCTTAGTAACGGTAGTTCTCGGCTACACCTTC.